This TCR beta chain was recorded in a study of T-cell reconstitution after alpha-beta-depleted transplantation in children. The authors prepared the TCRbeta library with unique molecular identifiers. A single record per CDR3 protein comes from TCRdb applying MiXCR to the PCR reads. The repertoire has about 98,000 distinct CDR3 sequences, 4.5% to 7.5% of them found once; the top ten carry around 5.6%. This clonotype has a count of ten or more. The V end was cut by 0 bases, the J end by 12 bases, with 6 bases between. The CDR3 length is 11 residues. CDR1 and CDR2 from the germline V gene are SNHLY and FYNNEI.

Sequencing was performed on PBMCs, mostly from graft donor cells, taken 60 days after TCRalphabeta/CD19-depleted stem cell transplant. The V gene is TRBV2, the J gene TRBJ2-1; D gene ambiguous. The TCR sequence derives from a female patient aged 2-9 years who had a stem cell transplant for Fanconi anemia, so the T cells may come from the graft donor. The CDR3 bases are TGTGCCAGCAGTGAAGCCCTAAGGCAGTTCTTC. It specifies CASSEALRQFF.